The next 30 T cell receptor beta chains were all read from a single sample in a study of T cells after yellow fever vaccination. TCRdb analysed the 5' RACE reads with MiXCR anew, one entry per CDR3 protein. Of 45,000 to 75,000 distinct CDR3 sequences listed, 5.7% are singletons. The material was PBMCs, either bulk or a sorted T-cell subset (CD4+, CD8+, memory, or dextramer-sorted; not recorded which), obtained on the day of the yellow fever booster vaccination. All receptors come from a man younger than 30 who received the YFV17D yellow fever vaccine.

This clonotype was seen a handful of times. The rearrangement links TRBV23-1 to TRBJ2-7; D unresolved. TRBV23-1 falls under the ORF class, with uncertain function. V gave up 0 bases and J gave up 6 bases, with 9 bases separating them. This CDR3 has 13 amino acids. The CDR3 region has the DNA TGCGCCAGCAGTCAATCGGAACATTCCGAGCAGTACGTC. It yields the protein CASSQSEHSEQYV.

This clonotype appeared many times. The chain has TRBV6-5 and TRBJ2-5; possible D gene TRBD1, 5 bases. Trimming took 0 bases from V and 5 from J, leaving 10 bases between them. In germline, CDR1 is MNHEY, CDR2 SVGAGI. This CDR3 is built from 14 residues. CDR3 loop: CASSYSQGGETQYF. CDR3 DNA sequence: TGTGCCAGCAGTTACTCCCAGGGCGGCGAGACCCAGTACTTC.

This chain uses TRBV20-1 with TRBJ2-3, with 10 bases that match TRBD2. V was pared by 2 bases and J by 1 base, with 6 bases of the junction left unmatched. Germline lookup yields CDR1 DFQATT and CDR2 SNEGSKA (reference sequence). The CDR3 covers 16 residues. CDR3 sequence (DNA): TGCAGTGCTAGAAAAAGCGGGACTAGCGGCACAGATACGCAGTATTTT. Translation gives CSARKSGTSGTDTQYF.

This chain uses TRBV3-1 with TRBJ2-3; the D is unclear. CDR3 length: 14 amino acids. Per the germline V gene, CDR1 is LGHDT and CDR2 is YNNKEL (reference sequence). V was trimmed by 4 bases and J by 4 bases, leaving 12 bases between them. The CDR3 sequence: CASSPWSPADTQYF. The CDR3 coding sequence is TGTGCCAGCAGCCCGTGGTCTCCCGCAGATACGCAGTATTTT.

This chain uses TRBV14 with TRBJ2-3, with 9 bases lining up with TRBD2. Trimming took 3 bases from V and 1 from J; bases not matched to a gene: 5. The CDR3 runs 16 residues. The germline V gene encodes CDR1 SGHDN and CDR2 FVKESK. The CDR3 region has the DNA TGTGCCAGCAGCCACCTGACTAGCGGACGCACAGATACGCAGTATTTT. Encoded protein: CASSHLTSGRTDTQYF.

This clonotype occurred a few times. The CDR3 DNA sequence: TGCGCCAGCAGCCAAGTTTTTCGGGGAGCGATTAACACTGAAGCTTTCTTT. This codes for CASSQVFRGAINTEAFF. This chain links TRBV4-1 with TRBJ1-1; D ambiguous. Per the germline V gene, CDR1 is MGHRA and CDR2 is YSYEKL. CDR3 length: 17 amino acids. Trimming stripped 1 base from V and 2 bases from J, with 17 bases between.

In its sample, this clonotype was seen many times. The genes are TRBV2 and TRBJ1-5, with D tentatively TRBD1 (5 bases). Between the trimmed V and J ends, which lost 1 base and 0 bases, there was a span of 7 bases. Germline-derived CDR1 and CDR2 are SNHLY and FYNNEI. CDR3 size: 15 residues. CDR3 sequence (DNA): TGTGCCAGCAGTGAAGGGACAAATAGCAATCAGCCCCAGCATTTT. Residues: CASSEGTNSNQPQHF.

This clonotype occurred many times. The CDR3 nucleotides are TGCGCCAGCAGCCAAGTCTCATGGAGCCCCGATACGCAGTATTTT. Translated: CASSQVSWSPDTQYF. The chain has TRBV4-3 and TRBJ2-3; D is uncertain. Looked up from germline, CDR1 is LGHNA and CDR2 is YSLEER. V shed 1 base and J shed 6 bases, with 14 bases lying between them. This CDR3 contains 15 residues.

On this clonotype: This clone may be a read error of a much larger clone one base away. This chain links TRBV15 with TRBJ2-5; 11 bases map to TRBD2. Germline V gene lookup returns CDR1 LNHNV and CDR2 YYDKDF (reference sequence). The CDR3 covers 17 residues. V was pared by 1 base and J by 2 bases, with 6 bases of the junction left unmatched. This CDR3 is CATSRGGLAEEQETQYF. The CDR3 region has the DNA TGTGCCACCAGCAGAGGGGGACTAGCGGAGGAACAAGAGACCCAGTACTTC.

This clonotype was observed many times. This chain links TRBV29-1 with TRBJ2-2; a weak D match, TRBD2 (6 bases). This CDR3 is built from 14 residues. Trimming removed 4 bases at V and 5 bases at J, with 14 bases between. Germline loops: CDR1 SQVTM, CDR2 ANQGSEA. The DNA for the CDR3 is TGCAGCGTTGCAGTTACTAGCTTAACCGGGGAGCTGTTTTTT. It codes for CSVAVTSLTGELFF.

This clonotype was seen ten or more times. The chain joins TRBV7-2 to TRBJ2-3; weak D call: TRBD1 (5 bases). Per the germline V gene, CDR1 is SGHTA and CDR2 is FQGNSA. This CDR3 contains 13 residues. V was cut by 8 bases and J by 0 bases, with 9 bases left in between. The CDR3 DNA follows: TGTGCCAGCTTTGACAGAAGCACAGATACGCAGTATTTT. Translating gives CASFDRSTDTQYF.

This clonotype was seen many times. The chain combines TRBV29-1 with TRBJ1-1, with D possibly TRBD1 on 5 matching bases. V was trimmed by 3 bases and J by 1 base, leaving 12 bases between them. Germline CDR1 is SQVTM and CDR2 is ANQGSEA. CDR3 length equals 14 residues. CDR3 protein: CSVEETVRNTEAFF. CDR3 in DNA: TGCAGCGTTGAGGAGACAGTCAGGAACACTGAAGCTTTCTTT.

This clonotype occurred a few times. The rearrangement joins TRBV11-3 to TRBJ2-3; maybe TRBD2 (6 bases). Trimming cost V 5 bases and J 4 bases, with 13 bases left between them. Germline V gives CDR1 SGHNT, CDR2 YENEEA. The CDR3 covers 14 residues. The CDR3 here is CASSQGTLPDTQYF. Written as DNA, the CDR3 is TGTGCCAGCAGCCAAGGGACTCTCCCAGATACGCAGTATTTT.

Ten or more counts support this clonotype. The chain employs TRBV6-1 and TRBJ1-2, with 9 bases that match TRBD1. Germline values: CDR1 MNHNS, CDR2 SASEGT. The CDR3 has 13 residues. The ends lost 5 bases at V and 7 bases at J; junction bases unmatched: 5. This chain's CDR3 is CASSTRTGAGYTF. The CDR3 DNA sequence: TGTGCCAGCAGTACGCGGACAGGGGCTGGCTACACCTTC.

V usage is TRBV5-1 and J usage is TRBJ2-7; TRBD2 aligns across 9 bases. The CDR3 loop spans 16 amino acids. Germline assignment: CDR1 SGHRS and CDR2 YFSETQ. Trimming took 2 bases from V and 6 from J; bases not matched to a gene: 12. The CDR3 reads CASSLGSGGPYGEQYF. CDR3 sequence (DNA): TGCGCCAGCAGCTTAGGTAGCGGGGGTCCCTACGGCGAGCAGTACTTC.

In this sample, this clonotype turned up once. The chain uses TRBV7-9 and TRBJ1-1, with D unclear. The CDR3 sequence is 12 residues long. The V and J ends lost 7 bases and 8 bases respectively, with 14 bases between them. Germline V CDR1 and CDR2: SEHNR, FQNEAQ (reference sequence). The CDR3 sequence: CASIPSGPEAFF. For the CDR3, the DNA is TGTGCCAGCATCCCTTCGGGTCCCGAAGCTTTCTTT.

V gene TRBV7-9 combines with J gene TRBJ2-3; D is possibly TRBD1 (6 bases). Trimming left V 5 bases short and J 4 bases short, with 22 bases between. The CDR3 spans 17 residues. Germline CDR1 is SEHNR and CDR2 is FQNEAQ (reference sequence). CDR3 nucleotides: TGTGCCAGCAGCCTCCCCCCTCCGGACAGTGGCCCAGATACGCAGTATTTT. Translation gives CASSLPPPDSGPDTQYF.

This clonotype has a count of ten or more. V usage is TRBV15 and J usage is TRBJ1-1; maybe TRBD1 (6 bases). V was trimmed by 4 bases and J by 10 bases, leaving 16 bases between them. The CDR3 contains 13 residues. Germline CDR1 LNHNV, CDR2 YYDKDF (reference sequence). The CDR3 DNA reads TGTGCCACCAGCACCCCAGACAGGTCGAGAGCTTTCTTT. It yields the protein CATSTPDRSRAFF.

This clonotype was seen repeatedly, ten times or more. The CDR3 nucleotides are TGTGCCAGCAGCTTTTTGACGGGCCAGGGTCAGACTGAAGCTTTCTTT. It encodes CASSFLTGQGQTEAFF. This chain joins TRBV7-9 and TRBJ1-1; TRBD1 is a possible D gene (5 bases). In germline, CDR1 is SEHNR, CDR2 FQNEAQ (reference sequence). The CDR3 is made up of 16 amino acids. V lost 3 bases, J lost 5 bases, and 19 bases lay in between.

CDR3 nucleotides: TGCGCCAGCAGCCACGGGGCCCGGGGATCACAAGAATGGGAAAAACTGTTTTTT. Amino acid sequence: CASSHGARGSQEWEKLFF. The V gene is TRBV4-1, the J gene TRBJ1-4, with D possibly matching TRBD1 (5 bases). CDR1 and CDR2 from the germline V gene are MGHRA and YSYEKL. Trimming took off 3 bases at V and 8 bases at J, with 25 bases between the two ends. The CDR3 sequence is 18 residues long.

This clonotype has only a few counts. CDR3 nucleotides: TGTGCCAGCACCAAAAGGGCTGGGACAGGGGGACAGTATTTT. It encodes CASTKRAGTGGQYF. The chain carries TRBV6-6 and TRBJ2-3; 11 bases match TRBD1. This CDR3 is built from 14 residues. The trim removed 7 bases at V and 12 bases at J, leaving 12 bases unmatched. Germline CDR1 MNHNY, CDR2 SVGAGI (reference sequence).

This clonotype has only a few counts. The genes are TRBV10-2 and TRBJ2-7; D is possibly TRBD1 (6 bases). Germline assignment: CDR1 WSHSY and CDR2 SAAADI. The CDR3 runs to 15 residues. Trimming pared 6 bases from V and 5 bases from J, leaving 20 bases between. The CDR3 sequence is CASRENTGTYHEQYF. Written as DNA, the CDR3 is TGCGCCAGCAGGGAAAATACCGGGACATACCACGAGCAGTACTTC.

This clonotype has just a few counts. The chain is built from TRBV4-1 and TRBJ2-7; perhaps TRBD2 as D (5 bases). V was clipped by 1 base and J by 0 bases, with 16 bases between them. The CDR3 has 17 residues. Per germline, CDR1 MGHRA and CDR2 YSYEKL. CDR3 nucleotide sequence: TGCGCCAGCAGCCAAGCTAGCCCCCTCGGAAGCTCCTACGAGCAGTACTTC. This encodes CASSQASPLGSSYEQYF.

The gene calls are TRBV13 and TRBJ2-5; 11 bases line up with TRBD2. With V trimmed by 4 bases and J by 1 base, 5 bases remained unmatched. Germline CDR1 and CDR2: PRHDT and FYEKMQ (reference sequence). This CDR3 is 16 amino acids long. CDR3 DNA sequence: TGTGCCAGCAGCTCTACTAGCGGGGGACCCCAAGAGACCCAGTACTTC. It codes for CASSSTSGGPQETQYF.

Ten or more counts support this clonotype. The J gene is TRBJ2-3, the V gene TRBV4-3, with D unclear. V gave up 0 bases and J gave up 0 bases, with 13 bases separating them. This CDR3 is 17 amino acids long. Per the germline V gene, CDR1 is LGHNA and CDR2 is YSLEER. As DNA, the CDR3 is TGCGCCAGCAGCCAAGAGGTGGCTGGTCTAAGCACAGATACGCAGTATTTT. Protein product: CASSQEVAGLSTDTQYF.

Worth noting for this clonotype: The final CDR3 position lacks the conserved phenylalanine or tryptophan, pointing to a likely read error. The chain's CDR3 is CASSLSEGRAKQETQYL. The CDR3 DNA sequence: TGTGCCAGCAGCTTATCAGAGGGCAGAGCCAAACAAGAGACCCAGTACTTA. The rearrangement links TRBV7-3 to TRBJ2-5; weak D call: TRBD2 (5 bases). In germline, CDR1 is SGHTA, CDR2 FQGTGA. Trimming stripped 2 bases from V and 2 bases from J, with 18 bases between. CDR3 length: 17 residues.

This clonotype was seen ten or more times. The gene calls are TRBV5-6 and TRBJ1-2; the D is unclear. The CDR3 runs 11 residues. CDR1 SGHDT and CDR2 YYEEEE come from the germline V gene. With 0 bases removed from V and 6 bases from J, the gap between germline ends came to 3 bases. Here the CDR3 reads CASSLEDGYTF. The CDR3 DNA is TGTGCCAGCAGCTTGGAGGATGGCTACACCTTC. Full variable domain (rest looked up from reference TRBV5-6 and TRBJ1-2): DAGVTQSPTHLIKTRGQQVTLRCSPKSGHDTVSWYQQALGQGPQFIFQYYEEEERQRGNFPDRFSGHQFPNYSSELNVNALLLGDSALYLCASSLEDGYTFGSGTRLTVV.

This clonotype has only a few counts. The genes are TRBV12-3 or TRBV12-4 and TRBJ2-4; D is unresolved. The V end lost 2 bases, the J end lost 7 bases, and 0 bases lay between the germline ends. This CDR3 is 10 amino acids long. CDR3 loop: CASSLNIQYF. The DNA for the CDR3 is TGTGCCAGCAGTTTAAACATTCAGTACTTC.

This clonotype was seen many times. The J gene is TRBJ1-6, the V gene TRBV27, with a weak D call TRBD1 (6 bases). V dropped 0 bases and J dropped 10 bases, with 25 bases sitting between them. Germline V CDR1 and CDR2: MNHEY, SMNVEV (reference sequence). The CDR3 extends over 19 amino acids. For the CDR3, the DNA is TGTGCCAGCAGTTTATCCTCTATCGGAATTGTAGGGGGTAGCTCACCCCTCCACTTT. Amino acid sequence: CASSLSSIGIVGGSSPLHF.

This clonotype has at least ten counts. The chain couples TRBV12-3 or TRBV12-4 to TRBJ2-4; perhaps TRBD1 as D (6 bases). The length of the CDR3 is 18 residues. V lost 3 bases and J lost 0, with 18 bases in between. CDR3 region: CASSFRVQGRLAKNIQYF. The CDR3 DNA follows: TGTGCCAGCAGTTTTCGGGTTCAGGGGAGACTAGCCAAAAACATTCAGTACTTC.